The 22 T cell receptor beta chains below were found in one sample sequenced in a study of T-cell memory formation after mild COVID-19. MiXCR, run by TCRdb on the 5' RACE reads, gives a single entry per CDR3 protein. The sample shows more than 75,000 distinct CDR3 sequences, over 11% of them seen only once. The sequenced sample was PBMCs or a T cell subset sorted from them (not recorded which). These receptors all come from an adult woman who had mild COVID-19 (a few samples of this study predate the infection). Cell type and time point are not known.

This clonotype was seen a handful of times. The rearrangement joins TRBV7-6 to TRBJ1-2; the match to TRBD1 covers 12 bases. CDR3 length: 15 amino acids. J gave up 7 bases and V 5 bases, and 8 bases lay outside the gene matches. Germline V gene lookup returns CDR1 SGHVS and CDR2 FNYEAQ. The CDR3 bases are TGTGCCAGCAGCGCTTGGGACAGGGGGCACACTGGCTACACCTTC. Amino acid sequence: CASSAWDRGHTGYTF.

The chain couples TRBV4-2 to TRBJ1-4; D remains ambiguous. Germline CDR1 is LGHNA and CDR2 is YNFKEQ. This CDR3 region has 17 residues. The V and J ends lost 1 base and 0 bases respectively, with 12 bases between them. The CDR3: CASSQVGTVATNEKLFF. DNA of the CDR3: TGTGCCAGCAGCCAAGTTGGAACAGTTGCAACTAATGAAAAACTGTTTTTT.

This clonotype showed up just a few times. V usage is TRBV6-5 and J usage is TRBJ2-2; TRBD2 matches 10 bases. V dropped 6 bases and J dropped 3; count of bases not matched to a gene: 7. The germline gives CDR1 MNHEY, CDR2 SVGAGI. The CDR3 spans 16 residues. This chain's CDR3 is CASRTGTSVYTGELFF. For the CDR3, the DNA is TGTGCCAGCAGAACCGGGACTAGCGTCTACACCGGGGAGCTGTTTTTT.

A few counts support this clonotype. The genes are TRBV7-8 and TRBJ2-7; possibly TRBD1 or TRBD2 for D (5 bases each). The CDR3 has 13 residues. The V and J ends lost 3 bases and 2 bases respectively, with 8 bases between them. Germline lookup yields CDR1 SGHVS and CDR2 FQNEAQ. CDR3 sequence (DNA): TGTGCCAGCAGCTTCCGGGACCCCTACGAGCAGTACTTC. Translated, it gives CASSFRDPYEQYF.

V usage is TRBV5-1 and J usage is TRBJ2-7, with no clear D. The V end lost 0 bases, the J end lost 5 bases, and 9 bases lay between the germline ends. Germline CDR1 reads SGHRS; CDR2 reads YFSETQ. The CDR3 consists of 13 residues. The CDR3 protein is CASSLEFVDEQYF. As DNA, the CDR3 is TGCGCCAGCAGCTTGGAATTCGTGGACGAGCAGTACTTC.

The CDR3 nucleotides read TGTGCCAGCAGCGTGACCGGGACAGGGGCAGACTACGAGCAGTACTTC. Amino acid sequence: CASSVTGTGADYEQYF. The rearrangement links TRBV7-2 to TRBJ2-7; 10 positions agree with TRBD1. V shed 5 bases, J shed 3 bases, and the junction held 10 bases outside the gene matches. The CDR3 contains 16 residues. Germline V gene lookup returns CDR1 SGHTA and CDR2 FQGNSA. Variable domain in full (rest from reference TRBV7-2 and TRBJ2-7): GAGVSQSPSNKVTEKGKDVELRCDPISGHTALYWYRQSLGQGLEFLIYFQGNSAPDKSGLPSDRFSAERTGGSVSTLTIQRTQQEDSAVYLCASSVTGTGADYEQYFGPGTRLTVT.

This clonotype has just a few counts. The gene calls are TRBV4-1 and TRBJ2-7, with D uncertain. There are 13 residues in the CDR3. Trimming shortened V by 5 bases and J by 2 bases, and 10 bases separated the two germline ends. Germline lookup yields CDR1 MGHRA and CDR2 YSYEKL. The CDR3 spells CASSSLFTYEQYF. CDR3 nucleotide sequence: TGCGCCAGCAGCTCACTTTTTACCTACGAGCAGTACTTC.

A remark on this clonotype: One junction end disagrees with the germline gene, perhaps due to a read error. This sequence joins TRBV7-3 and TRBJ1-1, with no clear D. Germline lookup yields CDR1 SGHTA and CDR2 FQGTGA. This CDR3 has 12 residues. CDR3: CASNGSNRRVWF. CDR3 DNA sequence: TGTGCCAGCAACGGATCGAACCGGCGGGTTTGGTTT.

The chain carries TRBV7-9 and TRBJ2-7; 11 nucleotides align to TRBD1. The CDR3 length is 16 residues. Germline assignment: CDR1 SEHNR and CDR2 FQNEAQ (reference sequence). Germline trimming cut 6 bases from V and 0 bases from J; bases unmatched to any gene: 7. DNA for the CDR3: TGTGCCAGCAGATCGCCGGGACAGGGGGTCTCCTACGAGCAGTACTTC. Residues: CASRSPGQGVSYEQYF.

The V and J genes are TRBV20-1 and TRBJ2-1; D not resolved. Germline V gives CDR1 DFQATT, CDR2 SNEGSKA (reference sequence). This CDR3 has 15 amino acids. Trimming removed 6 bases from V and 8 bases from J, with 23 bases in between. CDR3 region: CSAQEEDLHTDEQFF. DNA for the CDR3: TGCAGTGCCCAAGAAGAAGACCTTCATACGGATGAGCAGTTCTTC.

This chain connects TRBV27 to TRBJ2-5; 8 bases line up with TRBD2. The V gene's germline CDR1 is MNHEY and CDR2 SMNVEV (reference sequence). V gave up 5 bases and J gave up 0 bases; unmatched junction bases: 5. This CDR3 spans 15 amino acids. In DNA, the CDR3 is TGTGCCAGCAGTCCCCGGGGGGGGCACCAAGAGACCCAGTACTTC. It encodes CASSPRGGHQETQYF.

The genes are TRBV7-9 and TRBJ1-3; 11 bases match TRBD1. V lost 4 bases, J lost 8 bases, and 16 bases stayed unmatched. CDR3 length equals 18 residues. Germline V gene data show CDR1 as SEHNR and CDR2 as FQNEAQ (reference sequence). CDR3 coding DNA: TGTGCCAGCAGCTCCCCTGTCACGGGACAGGGGGTTGAGGACACCATATATTTT. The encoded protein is CASSSPVTGQGVEDTIYF.

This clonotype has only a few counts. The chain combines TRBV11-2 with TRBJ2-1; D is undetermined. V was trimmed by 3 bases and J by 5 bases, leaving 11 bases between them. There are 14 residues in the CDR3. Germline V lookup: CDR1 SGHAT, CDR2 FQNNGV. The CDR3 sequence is CASSLISRDNEQFF. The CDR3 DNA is TGTGCCAGCAGCTTGATCTCCCGGGACAATGAGCAGTTCTTC. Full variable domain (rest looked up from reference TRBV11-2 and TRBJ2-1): EAGVAQSPRYKIIEKRQSVAFWCNPISGHATLYWYQQILGQGPKLLIQFQNNGVVDDSQLPKDRFSAERLKGVDSTLKIQPAKLEDSAVYLCASSLISRDNEQFFGPGTRLTVL.

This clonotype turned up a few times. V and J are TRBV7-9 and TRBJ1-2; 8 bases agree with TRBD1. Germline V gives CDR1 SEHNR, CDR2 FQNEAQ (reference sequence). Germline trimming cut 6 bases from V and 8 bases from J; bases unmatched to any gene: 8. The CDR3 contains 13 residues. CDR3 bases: TGTGCCAGCAGTTTCGACAGGGGTCCGGGCTACACCTTC. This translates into CASSFDRGPGYTF.

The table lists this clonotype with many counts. The CDR3 spells CASSLASYNEQFF. CDR3 in DNA: TGCGCCAGCAGCTTGGCCTCCTACAATGAGCAGTTCTTC. V is TRBV5-1 and J is TRBJ2-1; D uncertain. The germline V and J ends were trimmed by 0 bases and 0 bases, with 1 base remaining between them. The CDR3 totals 13 residues. Germline CDR1 SGHRS, CDR2 YFSETQ.

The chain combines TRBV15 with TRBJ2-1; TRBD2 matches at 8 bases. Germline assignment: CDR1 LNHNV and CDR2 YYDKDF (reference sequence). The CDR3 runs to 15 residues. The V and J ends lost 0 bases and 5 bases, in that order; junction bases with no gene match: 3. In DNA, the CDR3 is TGTGCCACCAGCAGAGAAGCGGGGGCTCACAATGAGCAGTTCTTC. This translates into CATSREAGAHNEQFF.

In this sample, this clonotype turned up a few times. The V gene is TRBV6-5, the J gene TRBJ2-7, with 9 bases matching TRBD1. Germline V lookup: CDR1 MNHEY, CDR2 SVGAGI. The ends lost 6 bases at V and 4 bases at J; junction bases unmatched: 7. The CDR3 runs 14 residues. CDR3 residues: CASSRGQGLYEQYF. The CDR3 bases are TGTGCCAGCAGCAGGGGACAGGGTCTGTACGAGCAGTACTTC.

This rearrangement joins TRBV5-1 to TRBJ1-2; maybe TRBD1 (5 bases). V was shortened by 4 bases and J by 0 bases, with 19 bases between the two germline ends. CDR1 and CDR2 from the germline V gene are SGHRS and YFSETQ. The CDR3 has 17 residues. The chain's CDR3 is CASSPLGRYPANYGYTF. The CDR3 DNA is TGCGCCAGCAGCCCACTGGGACGGTACCCCGCTAACTATGGCTACACCTTC.

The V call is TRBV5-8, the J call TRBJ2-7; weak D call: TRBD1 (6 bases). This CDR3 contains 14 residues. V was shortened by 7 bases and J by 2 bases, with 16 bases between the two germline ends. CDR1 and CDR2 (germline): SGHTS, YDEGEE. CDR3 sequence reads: CASRSAGATYEQYF. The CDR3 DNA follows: TGTGCCAGCCGCTCGGCAGGGGCGACCTACGAGCAGTACTTC.

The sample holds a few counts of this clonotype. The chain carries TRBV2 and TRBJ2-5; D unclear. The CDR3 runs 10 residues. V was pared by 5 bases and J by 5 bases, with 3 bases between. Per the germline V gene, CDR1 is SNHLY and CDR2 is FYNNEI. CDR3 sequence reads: CASSYETQYF. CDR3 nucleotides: TGTGCCAGCAGTTATGAGACCCAGTACTTC. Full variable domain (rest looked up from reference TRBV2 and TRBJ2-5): EPEVTQTPSHQVTQMGQEVILRCVPISNHLYFYWYRQILGQKVEFLVSFYNNEISEKSEIFDDQFSVERPDGSNFTLKIRSTKLEDSAMYFCASSYETQYFGPGTRLLVL.

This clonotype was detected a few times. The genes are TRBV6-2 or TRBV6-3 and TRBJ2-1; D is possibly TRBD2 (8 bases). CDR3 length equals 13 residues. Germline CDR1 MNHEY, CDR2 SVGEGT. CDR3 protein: CASGGGGWNEQFF. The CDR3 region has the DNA TGTGCGAGCGGGGGAGGGGGCTGGAATGAGCAGTTCTTC.

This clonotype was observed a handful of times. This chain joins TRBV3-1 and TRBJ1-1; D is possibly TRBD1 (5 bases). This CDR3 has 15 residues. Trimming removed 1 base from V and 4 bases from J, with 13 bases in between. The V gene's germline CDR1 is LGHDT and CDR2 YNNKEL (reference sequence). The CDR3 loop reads CASSQVVGRGTEAFF. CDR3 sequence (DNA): TGTGCCAGCAGCCAAGTTGTGGGAAGGGGCACTGAAGCTTTCTTT. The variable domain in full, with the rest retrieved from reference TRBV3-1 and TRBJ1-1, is DTAVSQTPKYLVTQMGNDKSIKCEQNLGHDTMYWYKQDSKKFLKIMFSYNNKELIINETVPNRFSPKSPDKAHLNLHINSLELGDSAVYFCASSQVVGRGTEAFFGQGTRLTVV.